The clone carrying this TCR beta chain was found a few times. Its antigen remains unknown. What was sequenced were expressed TCRB transcripts, since all of the isolated RNA had been reverse transcribed. Produced via immunoSEQ multiplex PCR; TCRdb's table is partial and in-frame only. The table lists some 45,000 clones, roughly half of them singletons. This entry belongs to a study of beta chain features in type 1 diabetes. This CDR3 spans 16 amino acids. The V segment lost 0 bases and the J segment 9 bases; nucleotides outside the gene matches: 14. CDR1 MGHRA and CDR2 YSYEKL come from the germline V gene. Study-level findings and limits: Healthy donors had naive, central memory and Treg TCRB repertoires that appeared less similar than those seen among patients.

Cell sorting via CD45RO/CCR7/CD25/CD127/CD95/CD27 was performed to obtain CD4+ naive, central memory, regulatory and stem cell-like memory cells. The V and J genes are TRBV4-1 and TRBJ2-7; 7 bases align to TRBD2. Material for sequencing was Tregs from blood. The sequence came from a woman aged 18-30 years in good health. In DNA form, the CDR3 reads TGCGCCAGCAGCCAAGATCGCGATAGCGGGTCCCTTCGGCAGTACTTC. Protein sequence: CASSQDRDSGSLRQYF.